The T cell receptor beta chain under discussion was sequenced for a study of T cell clonality in common variable immunodeficiency. CVID subjects had received replacement immunoglobulin for at least one year. The sample holds many counts of this clone. Antigen: not known. The read is 3 residues too short to cover the CDR3 end, so that end is filled in from the germline J gene. Profiling relied on immunoSEQ multiplex PCR, and the TCRdb table lists in-frame clones only, not all of them. The sample has roughly 29,000 clones, none seen only once. General study points: In common variable immunodeficiency, TCR beta chains reportedly carried fewer deletions and N-nucleotide insertions. Repertoire-complication correlations in CVID were limited by patient heterogeneity. CVID subjects showed higher TCRbeta clonality than healthy controls. CVID subjects shared fewer TCRbeta clones than healthy controls did.

J was trimmed by 4 bases and V by 4 bases; bases with no gene match: 9. This CDR3 has 15 amino acids. CDR1 SGHNT and CDR2 YYREEE come from the germline V gene (reference sequence). This chain links TRBV5-4 with TRBJ2-7; 9 nucleotides match TRBD1. This sequence originates from a human donor with common variable immunodeficiency. The sequencing input was peripheral blood mononuclear cells. The DNA read from the CDR3 is TGTGCCAGCAGCATCGGGACAGGGCAAATGTACGAG. Its translation is CASSIGTGQMYE. The whole CDR3 protein is CASSIGTGQMYEQYF.